This TCR beta chain derives from a study of T cell responses to AZD1222 COVID-19 vaccine. Germline V gene lookup returns CDR1 SGHTA and CDR2 FQGNSA. J was trimmed by 3 bases and V by 4 bases; bases with no gene match: 7. The CDR3 is 17 amino acids. Produced via immunoSEQ multiplex PCR; TCRdb's table is partial and in-frame only. The sample consists of about 59,000 clones, 89% of them appearing once. Specimen: peripheral blood, collected 28 days after the second AZD1222 dose. This clonotype originated in an adult who received the AZD1222 COVID-19 vaccine. V is TRBV7-2 and J is TRBJ2-1; 12 bases match TRBD2. CDR3 DNA sequence: TGTGCCAGCAGCTCTTCTAGCGGGAGGGCCCTCTACAATGAGCAGTTCTTC. It codes for CASSSSSGRALYNEQFF.